This T cell receptor (beta chain) stems from a study of T cells in Graves' hyperthyroidism and ophthalmopathy. Study-level results: Blood also carried most thyroid clonotypes expanded above 0.001.

Germline values: CDR1 KGHSH, CDR2 LQKENI. The CDR3 length is 13 residues. With 1 base clipped from V and 6 bases from J, the junction kept 2 bases outside the gene matches. A few counts support this clonotype. Its target is not known. RNA transcripts were the template for amplifying TCR beta CDR3 regions. Initially, a first-round RT-PCR of the TCR CDR3 employed the HTBI primer set. MiXCR, run by TCRdb on the multiplex PCR reads, gives a single entry per CDR3 protein. The sample lists under 500,000 distinct CDR3 sequences; around an eighth were seen once. The rearrangement uses TRBV18 and TRBJ2-7; 8 bases align to TRBD2. The specimen was blood. This receptor was identified in a man aged 45-65 years with Graves' ophthalmopathy. The chain's CDR3 is CASSPLSGSEQYF. In nucleotides, the CDR3 is TGTGCCAGCTCACCACTAAGCGGGAGCGAGCAGTACTTC.